This T cell receptor beta chain comes out of a study of T cells after yellow fever vaccination. For TCR, cDNA came from 5'RACE template switching, which added a universal primer site and UMIs. TCRdb passed the 5' RACE reads through MiXCR, listing each CDR3 protein once. This table holds about 74,000 distinct CDR3 sequences, about 6.6% found once. Points from the study as a whole: Though it reached lower strength, the secondary response hit its peak faster, day 5 versus 15.

Worth noting for this clonotype: Its specificity is not known.

The starting material was CD8+ T cells sorted from PBMCs, obtained 5 to 6 days after the first yellow fever vaccination. The clonotype originates from a man between 18 and 29 years old who received the YFV17D yellow fever vaccine.

The DNA for the CDR3 is TGTGCCAGCAGTTACCCCGGGCCAGGGCACGGCTACACCTTC. It translates to CASSYPGPGHGYTF. The genes are TRBV6-5 and TRBJ1-2; the D gene is possibly TRBD1 (5 bases). The CDR3 totals 14 residues. In germline, CDR1 is MNHEY, CDR2 SVGAGI. Trimming left V 2 bases short and J 8 bases short, with 15 bases between.